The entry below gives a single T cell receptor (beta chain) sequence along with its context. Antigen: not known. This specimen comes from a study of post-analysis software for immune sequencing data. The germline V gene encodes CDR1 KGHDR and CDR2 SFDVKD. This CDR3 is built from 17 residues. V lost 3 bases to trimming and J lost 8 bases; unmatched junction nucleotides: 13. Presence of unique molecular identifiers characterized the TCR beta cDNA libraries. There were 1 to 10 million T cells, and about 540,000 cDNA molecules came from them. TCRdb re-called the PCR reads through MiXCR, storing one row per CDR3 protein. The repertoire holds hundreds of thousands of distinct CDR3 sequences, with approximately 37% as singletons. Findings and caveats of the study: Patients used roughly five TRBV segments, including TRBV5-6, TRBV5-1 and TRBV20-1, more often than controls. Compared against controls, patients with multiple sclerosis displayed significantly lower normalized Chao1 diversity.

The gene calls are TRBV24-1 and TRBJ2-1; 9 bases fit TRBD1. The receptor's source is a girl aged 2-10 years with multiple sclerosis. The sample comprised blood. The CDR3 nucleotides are TGTGCCACCAGTGATACCCAACAGGGGGCGGGTGGCGATGAGCAGTTCTTC. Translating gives CATSDTQQGAGGDEQFF.